This T cell receptor (beta chain) was observed in a study of tumor-infiltrating lymphocytes in localized non-small cell lung cancer. The table came from immunoSEQ multiplex PCR; TCRdb's copy has only in-frame clones and leaves some out. The sample yields 9,500 to 11,000 clones, roughly 80% seen once. The TCR comes from a human donor with non-small cell lung cancer. Sequencing input: uninvolved lung tissue not adjacent to the tumor.

This CDR3 reads CASMGRTGESYEQYF. Written as DNA, the CDR3 is TGTGCCAGCATGGGACGGACAGGGGAATCCTACGAGCAGTACTTC. The chain couples TRBV25-1 to TRBJ2-7, with TRBD1 matching over 9 bases. The germline CDR1 and CDR2 sequences are MGHDK and SYGVNS. V lost 7 bases to trimming and J lost 1 base; unmatched junction nucleotides: 8. This CDR3 has 15 residues.